The rows below give T cell receptor beta chains drawn from one sample of a study of regulatory T cells in long-lasting Graves disease. From the reads, TCRdb called clonotypes with MiXCR, one entry per CDR3 protein. This table holds 1,500 to 2,000 distinct CDR3 sequences, around 80% found once. The sample consisted of peripheral blood mononuclear cells (PBMCs), taken with antithyroid drug treatment, in newly diagnosed or persistent Graves disease (not recorded which). These receptors came from a woman aged 18-30 years with Graves disease. Each CDR3 is given with its conserved first and last residue.

TRBJ2-1,TRBV6-2/TRBV6-3,CASRLYNEQFF
TRBJ2-3,TRBV20-1,CSASYRGPRGMGLTDTQYF
TRBJ2-1,TRBV14,CASSQGTSGINEQFF
TRBJ1-4,TRBV6-5,CASSPGGGELFF
TRBJ2-5,TRBV4-1,CASSPLGQGAGETQYF
TRBJ2-4,TRBV2,CASRQSGGAKNIQYF
TRBJ2-1,TRBV29-1,CSVGGQGFRDEQFF
TRBJ2-1,TRBV28,CASSLGTSGEQFF
TRBJ2-1,TRBV7-2,CASRPRGLGYWGEQFF
TRBJ2-5,TRBV5-4,CASSLETTEETQYF
TRBJ2-7,TRBV25-1,CASSSTSGRTYEQYF
TRBJ2-1,TRBV19,CASSMTGASNEQFF
TRBJ2-1,TRBV29-1,CSARPSGSDEQFF
TRBJ2-7,TRBV20-1,CSARDHMSSGDIYEQYF
TRBJ1-2,TRBV20-1,CSARSLQGLNYGYTF
TRBJ2-7,TRBV28,CASSSYAAGHEQYF